This T cell receptor (beta chain) came from a study of control samples from healthy donors and cancer patients. Profiling relied on immunoSEQ multiplex PCR, and the TCRdb table lists in-frame clones only, not all of them. The data show approximately 100,000 clones, almost 90% seen once. Trimming removed 6 bases at V and 1 base at J, with 21 bases between. This CDR3 contains 17 residues. Germline V gene lookup returns CDR1 LGHDT and CDR2 YNNKEL (reference sequence). The receptor comes from a man in his thirties or forties in good health. The sequenced sample consisted of blood. The V call is TRBV3-1 (or the pseudogene TRBV3-2), the J call TRBJ2-5; weak D call: TRBD1 (6 bases). The CDR3 loop is CASRQTTSGEPQETQYF. As DNA, the CDR3 is TGTGCCAGCAGACAAACAACCTCAGGGGAGCCCCAAGAGACCCAGTACTTC.